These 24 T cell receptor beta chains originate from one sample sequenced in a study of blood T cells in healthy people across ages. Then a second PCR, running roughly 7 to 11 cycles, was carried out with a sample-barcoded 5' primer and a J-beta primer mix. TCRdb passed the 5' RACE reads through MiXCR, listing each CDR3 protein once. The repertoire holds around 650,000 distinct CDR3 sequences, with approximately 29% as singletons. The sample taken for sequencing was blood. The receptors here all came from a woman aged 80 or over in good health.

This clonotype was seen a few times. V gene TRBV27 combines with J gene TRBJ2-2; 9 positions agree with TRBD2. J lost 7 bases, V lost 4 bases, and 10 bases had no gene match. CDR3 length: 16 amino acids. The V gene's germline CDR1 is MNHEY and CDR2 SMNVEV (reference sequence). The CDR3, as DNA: TGTGCCAGCAGTTCAGCTAGCGGGAAAAGGGGCGGGGAGCTGTTTTTT. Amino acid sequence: CASSSASGKRGGELFF.

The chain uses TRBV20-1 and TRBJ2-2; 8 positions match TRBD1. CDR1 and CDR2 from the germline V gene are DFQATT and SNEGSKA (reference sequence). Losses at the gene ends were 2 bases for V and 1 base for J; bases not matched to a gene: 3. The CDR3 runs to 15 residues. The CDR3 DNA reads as TGCAGTGCTAGACAGGGGACAGGGAACACCGGGGAGCTGTTTTTT. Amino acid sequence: CSARQGTGNTGELFF.

In DNA, the CDR3 is TGTGCCACCAGCAGGTGGGGGTTCCAAGAGACCCAGTACTTC. Translation: CATSRWGFQETQYF. V gene TRBV15 combines with J gene TRBJ2-5, with D tentatively TRBD1 or TRBD2 (5 bases each). Trimming removed 3 bases at V and 1 base at J, with 9 bases between. This CDR3 comprises 14 residues. Germline V gene sequence: CDR1 LNHNV, CDR2 YYDKDF (reference sequence).

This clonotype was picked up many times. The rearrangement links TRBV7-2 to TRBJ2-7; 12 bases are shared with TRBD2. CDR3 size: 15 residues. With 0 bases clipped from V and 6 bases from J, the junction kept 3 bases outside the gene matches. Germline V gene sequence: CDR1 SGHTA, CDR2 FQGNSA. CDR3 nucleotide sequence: TGTGCCAGCAGCTTAGCACTAGCGGGGGGCGGCGAGCAGTACTTC. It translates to CASSLALAGGGEQYF.

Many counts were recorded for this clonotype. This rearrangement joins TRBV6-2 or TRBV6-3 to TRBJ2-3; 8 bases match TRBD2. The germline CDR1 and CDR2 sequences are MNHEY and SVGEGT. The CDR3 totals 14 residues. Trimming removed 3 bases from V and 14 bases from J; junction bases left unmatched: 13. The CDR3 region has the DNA TGTGCCAGCAGTTATTCTCCACTAGCGGACCTAAGGTATTTT. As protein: CASSYSPLADLRYF.

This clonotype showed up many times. The CDR3 spells CASSGSGRGVGETQYF. In DNA, the CDR3 is TGTGCCAGCAGTGGTTCAGGAAGGGGAGTCGGAGAGACCCAGTACTTC. This chain joins TRBV28 and TRBJ2-5, with D perhaps assigned TRBD1 or TRBD2 (5 bases each). V lost 5 bases and J 4 bases, leaving 20 bases between the germline ends. The germline gives CDR1 MDHEN, CDR2 SYDVKM. This CDR3 has 16 amino acids.

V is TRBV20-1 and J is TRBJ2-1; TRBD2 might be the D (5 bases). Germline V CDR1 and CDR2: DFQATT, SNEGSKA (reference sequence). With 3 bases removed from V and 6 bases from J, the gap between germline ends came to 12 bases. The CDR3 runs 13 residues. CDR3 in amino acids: CSARGADFNEQFF. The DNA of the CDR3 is TGCAGTGCTAGGGGAGCGGACTTCAATGAGCAGTTCTTC.

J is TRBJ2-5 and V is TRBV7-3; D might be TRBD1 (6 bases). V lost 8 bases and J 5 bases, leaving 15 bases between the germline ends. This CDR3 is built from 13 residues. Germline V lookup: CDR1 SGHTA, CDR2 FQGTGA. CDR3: CASAADQGETQYF. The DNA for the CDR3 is TGTGCCAGCGCGGCAGACCAGGGGGAGACCCAGTACTTC.

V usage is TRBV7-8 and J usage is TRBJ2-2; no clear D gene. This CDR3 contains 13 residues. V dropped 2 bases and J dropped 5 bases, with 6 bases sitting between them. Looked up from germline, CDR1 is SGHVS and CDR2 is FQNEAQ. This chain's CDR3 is CASSLYPTGELFF. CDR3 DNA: TGTGCCAGCAGCTTATACCCGACCGGGGAGCTGTTTTTT.

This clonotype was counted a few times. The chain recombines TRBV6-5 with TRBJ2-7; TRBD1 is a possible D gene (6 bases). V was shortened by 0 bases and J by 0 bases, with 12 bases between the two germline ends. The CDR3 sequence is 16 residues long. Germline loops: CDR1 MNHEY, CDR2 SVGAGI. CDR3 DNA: TGTGCCAGCAGTTACTCAGGACAGTCAGGCTCCTACGAGCAGTACTTC. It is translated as CASSYSGQSGSYEQYF.

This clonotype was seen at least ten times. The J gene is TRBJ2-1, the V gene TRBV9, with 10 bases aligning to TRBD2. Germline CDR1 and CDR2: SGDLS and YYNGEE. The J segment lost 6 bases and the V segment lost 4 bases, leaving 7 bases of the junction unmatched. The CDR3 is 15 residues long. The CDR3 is CASSPRTSGSNEQFF. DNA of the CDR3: TGTGCCAGCAGCCCCCGGACTAGCGGATCCAATGAGCAGTTCTTC.

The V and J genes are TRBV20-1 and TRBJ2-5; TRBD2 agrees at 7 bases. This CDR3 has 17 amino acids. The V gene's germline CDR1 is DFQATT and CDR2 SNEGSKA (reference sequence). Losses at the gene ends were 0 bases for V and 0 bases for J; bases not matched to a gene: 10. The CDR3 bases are TGCAGTGCTAGAGATTGGGAGACTAGCAGACACCAAGAGACCCAGTACTTC. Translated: CSARDWETSRHQETQYF.

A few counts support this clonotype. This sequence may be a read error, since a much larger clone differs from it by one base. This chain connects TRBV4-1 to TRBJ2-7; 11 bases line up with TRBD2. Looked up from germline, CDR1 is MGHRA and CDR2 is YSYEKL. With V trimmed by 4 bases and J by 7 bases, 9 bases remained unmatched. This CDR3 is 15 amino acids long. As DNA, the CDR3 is TGCGCCAGCAGCCGGGGACTAGCGGAGTACAATGAGCAGTACTTC. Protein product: CASSRGLAEYNEQYF.

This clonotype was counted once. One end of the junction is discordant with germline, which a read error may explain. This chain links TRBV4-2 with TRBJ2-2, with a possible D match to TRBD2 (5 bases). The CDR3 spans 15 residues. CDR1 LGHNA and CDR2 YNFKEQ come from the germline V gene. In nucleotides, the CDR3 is TGTGCCAGCAGCCTCGACTCGGGGAACGCCGGGGAGCTGTTTTTT. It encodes CASSLDSGNAGELFF.

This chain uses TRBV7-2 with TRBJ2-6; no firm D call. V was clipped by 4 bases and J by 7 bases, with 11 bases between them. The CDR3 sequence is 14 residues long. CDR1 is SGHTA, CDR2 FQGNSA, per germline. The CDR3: CASSSARAANVLTF. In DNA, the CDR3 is TGTGCCAGCAGCTCCGCTAGGGCAGCCAACGTCCTGACTTTC. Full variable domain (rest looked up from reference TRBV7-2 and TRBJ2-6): GAGVSQSPSNKVTEKGKDVELRCDPISGHTALYWYRQSLGQGLEFLIYFQGNSAPDKSGLPSDRFSAERTGGSVSTLTIQRTQQEDSAVYLCASSSARAANVLTFGAGSRLTVL.

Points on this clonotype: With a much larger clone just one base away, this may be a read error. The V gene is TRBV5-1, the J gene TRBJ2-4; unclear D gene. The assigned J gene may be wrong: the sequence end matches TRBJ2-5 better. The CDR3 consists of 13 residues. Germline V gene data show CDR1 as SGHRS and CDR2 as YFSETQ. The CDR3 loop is CASSWCYQETQYF. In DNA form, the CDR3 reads TGCGCCAGCAGCTGGTGTTATCAAGAGACCCAGTACTTC.

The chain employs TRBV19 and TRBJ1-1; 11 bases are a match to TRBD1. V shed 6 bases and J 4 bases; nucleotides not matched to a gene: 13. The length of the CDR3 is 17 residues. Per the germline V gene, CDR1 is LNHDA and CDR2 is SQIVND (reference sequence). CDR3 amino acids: CASSPVEGTGGGTEAFF. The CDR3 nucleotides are TGTGCCAGTAGCCCCGTGGAGGGGACAGGGGGGGGCACTGAAGCTTTCTTT.

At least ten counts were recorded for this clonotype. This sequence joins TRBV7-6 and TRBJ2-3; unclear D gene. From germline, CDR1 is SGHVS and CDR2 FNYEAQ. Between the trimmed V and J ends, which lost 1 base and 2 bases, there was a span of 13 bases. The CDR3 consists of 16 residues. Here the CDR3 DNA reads TGTGCCAGCAGCTTAGACGCAGAAGGAATCACAGATACGCAGTATTTT. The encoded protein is CASSLDAEGITDTQYF.

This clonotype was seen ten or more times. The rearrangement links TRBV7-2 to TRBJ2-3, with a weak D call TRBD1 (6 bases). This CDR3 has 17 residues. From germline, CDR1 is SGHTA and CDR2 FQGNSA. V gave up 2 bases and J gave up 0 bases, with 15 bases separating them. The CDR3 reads CASSLRDILTSTDTQYF. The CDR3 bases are TGTGCCAGCAGCTTAAGGGACATCTTGACTAGCACAGATACGCAGTATTTT.

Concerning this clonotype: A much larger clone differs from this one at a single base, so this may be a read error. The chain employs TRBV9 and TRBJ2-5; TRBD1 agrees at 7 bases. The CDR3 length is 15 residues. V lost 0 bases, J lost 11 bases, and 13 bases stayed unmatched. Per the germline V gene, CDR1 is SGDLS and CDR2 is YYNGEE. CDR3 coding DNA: TGTGCCAGCAGCGTAGAGGACAGGCTGCCCAATGAGCAGTACTTC. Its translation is CASSVEDRLPNEQYF.

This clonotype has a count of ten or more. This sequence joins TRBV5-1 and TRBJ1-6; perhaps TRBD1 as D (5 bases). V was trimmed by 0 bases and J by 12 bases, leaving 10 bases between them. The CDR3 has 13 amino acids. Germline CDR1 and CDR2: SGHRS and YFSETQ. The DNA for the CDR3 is TGCGCCAGCAGCTTGGAGCAGGGTGGACCCCTCCACTTT. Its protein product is CASSLEQGGPLHF. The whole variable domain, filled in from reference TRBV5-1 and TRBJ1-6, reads KAGVTQTPRYLIKTRGQQVTLSCSPISGHRSVSWYQQTPGQGLQFLFEYFSETQRNKGNFPGRFSGRQFSNSRSEMNVSTLELGDSALYLCASSLEQGGPLHFGNGTRLTVT.

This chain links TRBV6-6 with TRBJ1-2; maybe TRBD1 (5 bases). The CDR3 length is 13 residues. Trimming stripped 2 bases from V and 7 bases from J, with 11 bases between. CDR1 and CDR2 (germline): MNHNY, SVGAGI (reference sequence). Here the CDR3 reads CASSYGREAGYTF. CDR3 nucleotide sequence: TGTGCCAGCAGTTACGGCAGGGAGGCTGGCTACACCTTC.

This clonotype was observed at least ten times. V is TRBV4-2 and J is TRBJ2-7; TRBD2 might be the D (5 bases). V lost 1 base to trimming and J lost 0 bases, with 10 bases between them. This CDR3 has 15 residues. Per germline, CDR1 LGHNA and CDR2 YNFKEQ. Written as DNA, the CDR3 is TGTGCCAGCAGCCAAGCAACGGGGAGCTCCTACGAGCAGTACTTC. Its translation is CASSQATGSSYEQYF.

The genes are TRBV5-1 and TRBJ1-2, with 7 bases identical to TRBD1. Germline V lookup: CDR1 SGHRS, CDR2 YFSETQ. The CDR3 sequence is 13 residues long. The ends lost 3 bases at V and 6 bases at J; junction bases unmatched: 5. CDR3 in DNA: TGCGCCAGCAGCTCCCGGGACAGCCATGGCTACACCTTC. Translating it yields CASSSRDSHGYTF.